A single sample gave rise to the 30 T cell receptor beta chains below, sequenced in a study of monozygotic twins with inflammatory bowel disease. TCRdb reprocessed the 5' RACE reads and stores each CDR3 protein as one record, lacking DNA. This sample's table has around 380,000 distinct CDR3 sequences. Sequences were obtained from blood. The source is a human donor with ulcerative colitis or Crohn's disease, or a healthy co-twin of an affected twin (not recorded which).

The rearrangement links TRBV30 to TRBJ1-5. The germline gives CDR1 GTSNPN, CDR2 SVGIG (reference sequence). This CDR3 contains 16 residues. CDR3 region: CAWSVAGGESNQPQHF.

The chain carries TRBV9 and TRBJ1-4; absent DNA, TCRdb's TRBD1 call cannot be checked. This CDR3 is built from 14 residues. Per the germline V gene, CDR1 is SGDLS and CDR2 is YYNGEE. The chain's CDR3 is CASSAGTLNEKLFF.

CDR3 in amino acids: CATNPTPGIEAFF. This sequence joins TRBV11-1 and TRBJ1-1; TCRdb names TRBD1, which stays unverified in the absence of DNA. This CDR3 is 13 amino acids long. The germline V gene has CDR1 SGHAT and CDR2 FQDESV (reference sequence).

This rearrangement joins TRBV5-1 to TRBJ2-1; the D call from TCRdb, TRBD1, cannot be confirmed without DNA. CDR3 length: 18 residues. Germline lookup yields CDR1 SGHRS and CDR2 YFSETQ. The CDR3 spells CASSLAKKRGDTYNEQFF. The full variable domain, with the rest looked up from reference TRBV5-1 and TRBJ2-1, is KAGVTQTPRYLIKTRGQQVTLSCSPISGHRSVSWYQQTPGQGLQFLFEYFSETQRNKGNFPGRFSGRQFSNSRSEMNVSTLELGDSALYLCASSLAKKRGDTYNEQFFGPGTRLTVL.

The chain carries TRBV6-2 or TRBV6-3 and TRBJ1-2; the TRBD1 assignment by TCRdb is unverifiable without DNA. CDR3 size: 14 residues. Germline loops: CDR1 MNHEY, CDR2 SVGEGT. The CDR3 reads CASSLDRGNYGYTF.

This CDR3 reads CASSGGPRGDTQYF. The chain recombines TRBV28 with TRBJ2-3; TCRdb returns TRBD1, unconfirmable since there is no DNA. This CDR3 has 14 amino acids. CDR1 MDHEN and CDR2 SYDVKM come from the germline V gene.

The chain carries TRBV7-2 and TRBJ1-2; lacking DNA, the TRBD1 call made by TCRdb goes unchecked. The CDR3 contains 13 residues. Germline assignment: CDR1 SGHTA and CDR2 FQGNSA. The CDR3: CASSLASQGGYTF.

The V call is TRBV7-2, the J call TRBJ2-3; TCRdb's D gene call, TRBD1, goes unchecked for lack of DNA. CDR3 size: 16 residues. Looked up from germline, CDR1 is SGHTA and CDR2 is FQGNSA. The CDR3 loop is CASSSGRVRAEDTRYF.

The chain is built from TRBV2 and TRBJ1-1. CDR3 length: 14 amino acids. Germline CDR1 SNHLY, CDR2 FYNNEI. CDR3: CASQPGTLNTEAFF.

This sequence joins TRBV19 and TRBJ2-1; without DNA, the TCRdb call of TRBD1 cannot be checked. The germline gives CDR1 LNHDA, CDR2 SQIVND (reference sequence). The CDR3 is 15 residues long. CDR3 sequence reads: CATRAGGPSYNEQFF.

J is TRBJ2-3 and V is TRBV20-1; TCRdb gives TRBD2 as the D gene, but with no DNA this cannot be confirmed. This CDR3 is built from 15 residues. Germline V CDR1 and CDR2: DFQATT, SNEGSKA (reference sequence). The CDR3 sequence is CSALAGEGSTDTQYF.

The rearrangement uses TRBV29-1 and TRBJ2-7; TCRdb's D gene call, TRBD1, goes unchecked for lack of DNA. Germline V gene data show CDR1 as SQVTM and CDR2 as ANQGSEA. This CDR3 spans 15 amino acids. The CDR3 loop is CSVLGDPGDSYEQYF.

The genes are TRBV25-1 and TRBJ2-5; TCRdb outputs TRBD1, but without DNA this stays unchecked. The CDR3 spans 16 residues. Germline V gene lookup returns CDR1 MGHDK and CDR2 SYGVNS. The CDR3 spells CASSEPRQGPKETQYF.

The chain recombines TRBV15 with TRBJ2-5; checking the TCRdb D call of TRBD1 is not possible without DNA. There are 17 residues in the CDR3. From germline, CDR1 is LNHNV and CDR2 YYDKDF (reference sequence). The CDR3 protein is CATSRGGTGAHQETQYF.

The gene calls are TRBV4-1 and TRBJ2-7; TCRdb's D call, TRBD2, is unchecked because there is no DNA. Germline CDR1 MGHRA, CDR2 YSYEKL. This CDR3 comprises 20 residues. CDR3 in amino acids: CASSQFPGLAGGSGSYEQYF.

The chain employs TRBV5-1 and TRBJ2-7. CDR1 and CDR2 (germline): SGHRS, YFSETQ. The CDR3 has 14 amino acids. The CDR3 spells CASSLIGVTYEQYF.

The chain uses TRBV21-1 and TRBJ2-5; with no DNA, the TCRdb D assignment of TRBD2 cannot be verified. TRBV21-1 is listed as a pseudogene. The CDR3 has 15 residues. CDR3: CASSKGGEGLGTQYF.

This rearrangement joins TRBV5-1 to TRBJ2-3; checking the TCRdb D call of TRBD2 is not possible without DNA. The germline CDR1 and CDR2 sequences are SGHRS and YFSETQ. The CDR3 covers 16 residues. This chain's CDR3 is CASSMWTSGGADTQYF.

The chain combines TRBV7-6 with TRBJ2-1; absent DNA, TCRdb's TRBD2 call cannot be checked. The CDR3 is made up of 15 amino acids. From germline, CDR1 is SGHVS and CDR2 FNYEAQ. CDR3 loop: CASSRAGGPVNEQFF.

The chain employs TRBV5-1 and TRBJ1-4; the TCRdb call, TRBD1, lacks DNA for checking. The germline V gene has CDR1 SGHRS and CDR2 YFSETQ. This CDR3 region has 16 residues. The CDR3 region is CASSFRTGTTNEKLSF.

This chain uses TRBV5-1 with TRBJ1-1. Per the germline V gene, CDR1 is SGHRS and CDR2 is YFSETQ. CDR3 length: 14 amino acids. The CDR3 is CASSLGGVATEAFF.

This chain uses TRBV27 with TRBJ2-3. The CDR3 is 11 amino acids. Germline lookup yields CDR1 MNHEY and CDR2 SMNVEV (reference sequence). The CDR3 loop is CASSDGYTQYF.

The rearrangement joins TRBV12-3 or TRBV12-4 to TRBJ2-7; with no DNA, the TCRdb D assignment of TRBD1 cannot be verified. CDR3 length: 14 amino acids. CDR3 sequence reads: CASSSQGQGYEQYF.

The chain carries TRBV28 and TRBJ1-6. CDR3 length: 15 amino acids. Germline V gene lookup returns CDR1 MDHEN and CDR2 SYDVKM. The chain's CDR3 is CASSLAEAGNSPLHF.

The chain joins TRBV6-2 or TRBV6-3 to TRBJ1-1; without DNA, the TCRdb call of TRBD1 cannot be checked. Germline CDR1 and CDR2: MNHEY and SVGEGT. The CDR3 spans 13 residues. This chain's CDR3 is CASRDTGGTEAFF.

The chain combines TRBV27 with TRBJ1-2; TCRdb's assignment of TRBD1 cannot be checked, as there is no DNA. The germline V gene encodes CDR1 MNHEY and CDR2 SMNVEV (reference sequence). This CDR3 is 18 amino acids long. CDR3 protein: CASSLSSAPGPQNYGYTF.

This chain connects TRBV5-1 to TRBJ2-7; TCRdb lists TRBD1, though no DNA is available to test this call. The CDR3 consists of 15 residues. The germline CDR1 and CDR2 sequences are SGHRS and YFSETQ. The CDR3 region is CASSLTTGPSYEQYF.

The chain joins TRBV5-1 to TRBJ1-1. The germline V gene has CDR1 SGHRS and CDR2 YFSETQ. The length of the CDR3 is 14 residues. Here the CDR3 reads CASSWGAGNTEAFF.

This chain links TRBV6-6 with TRBJ1-2. The CDR3 consists of 14 residues. The germline CDR1 and CDR2 sequences are MNHNY and SVGAGI (reference sequence). CDR3 amino acids: CASSYGQANYGYTF.

The genes are TRBV12-3 or TRBV12-4 and TRBJ1-1. CDR3 length equals 13 residues. This CDR3 is CASSLIANTEAFF.